These T cell receptor beta chains were read from a single sample in a study of cytomegalovirus exposure and HLA in healthy donors. Here immunoSEQ multiplex PCR was the method, and the copy in TCRdb shows in-frame clones only, minus some. In the table there are 150,000 to 200,000 clones, approximately 85% of which are singletons. Sequenced: PBMCs. The receptors stem from a man aged 18 to 30 in good health and CMV-seronegative. The CDR3 runs from the conserved cysteine through the conserved F or W. D genes are given only for firm matches. Rows may omit the clone size; those that give it use once, few, many or a size class.

D | J | size | V | CDR3 | DNA
TRBD1 | TRBJ1-4 | NA | TRBV15 | CATSKGTAEKLFF | TGTGCCACCAGTAAGGGGACAGCCGAAAAACTGTTTTTT
TRBD2 | TRBJ2-5 | few | TRBV18 | CASSPGGSLETQYF | TGTGCCAGCTCACCGGGGGGGAGCCTAGAGACCCAGTACTTC
NA | TRBJ2-3 | once | TRBV7-9 | CASSPITGWRGTDTQYF | TGTGCCAGCAGCCCGATCACAGGGTGGCGTGGCACAGATACGCAGTATTTT
NA | TRBJ2-3 | NA | TRBV7-2 | CASSKNRDRGDTQYF | TGTGCCAGCAGCAAAAACAGGGATCGAGGAGATACGCAGTATTTT
TRBD1 | TRBJ1-5 | NA | TRBV7-8 | CASSSRQGGNQPQHF | TGTGCCAGCAGTTCACGACAGGGGGGCAATCAGCCCCAGCATTTT
TRBD1 | TRBJ1-2 | NA | TRBV27 | CASSLFPGQPTGYTF | TGTGCCAGCAGTCTGTTCCCGGGACAGCCGACGGGCTACACCTTC
TRBD2 | TRBJ2-2 | NA | TRBV19 | CASSIAGGPGTGELFF | TGTGCCAGTAGTATAGCGGGAGGGCCTGGGACCGGGGAGCTGTTTTTT
NA | TRBJ1-4 | NA | TRBV6-1 | CASREGEKLFF | TGTGCCAGCAGGGAGGGTGAAAAACTGTTTTTT
NA | TRBJ1-1 | NA | TRBV21-1 | CASSKGHWGHEGTEAFF | TGTGCCAGCAGCAAGGGACATTGGGGCCACGAGGGAACTGAAGCTTTCTTT
NA | TRBJ2-1 | NA | TRBV7-2 | CASSGDDRTSYNEQFF | TGTGCCAGCAGCGGAGACGACAGGACCTCCTACAATGAGCAGTTCTTC